This T cell receptor (beta chain) was identified during a study of T cell repertoires in cytomegalovirus infection. For the study at large: From public TCR beta signatures came an indication of both CMV infection and matching HLA type. Findings of the study overall: HLA-C-restricted CMV-specific TCR beta clonotypes prevailed in the ex vivo response.

Germline V gives CDR1 SEHNR, CDR2 FQNEAQ (reference sequence). The CDR3 sequence is 17 residues long. V was pared by 5 bases and J by 0 bases, with 9 bases of the junction left unmatched. TCRdb reanalysed the reads using MiXCR and keeps one entry per CDR3 protein. The table has more than 650,000 distinct CDR3 sequences, approximately 40% seen once. Regarding this clonotype: Antigen: not known.

Sequencing input: PBMCs. This receptor was obtained from a human donor in good health (CMV status not recorded). Some clones in this sample may be carry-over from other donors' samples. J is TRBJ1-4 and V is TRBV7-9; TRBD1 aligns across 7 bases. The CDR3 here is CASSRDRTASTNEKLFF. The CDR3 nucleotides are TGTGCCAGCAGCAGGGACAGAACAGCATCAACTAATGAAAAACTGTTTTTT.